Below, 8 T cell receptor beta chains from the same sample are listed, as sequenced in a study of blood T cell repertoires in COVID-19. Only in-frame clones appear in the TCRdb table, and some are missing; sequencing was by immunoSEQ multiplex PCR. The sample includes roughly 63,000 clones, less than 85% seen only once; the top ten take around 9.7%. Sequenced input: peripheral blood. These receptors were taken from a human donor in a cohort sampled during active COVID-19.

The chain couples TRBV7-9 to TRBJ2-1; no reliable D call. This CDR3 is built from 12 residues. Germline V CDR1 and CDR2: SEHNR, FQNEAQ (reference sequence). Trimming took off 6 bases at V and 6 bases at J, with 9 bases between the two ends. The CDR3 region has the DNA TGTGCCAGCAGACACGAAATCAATGAGCAGTTCTTC. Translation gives CASRHEINEQFF.

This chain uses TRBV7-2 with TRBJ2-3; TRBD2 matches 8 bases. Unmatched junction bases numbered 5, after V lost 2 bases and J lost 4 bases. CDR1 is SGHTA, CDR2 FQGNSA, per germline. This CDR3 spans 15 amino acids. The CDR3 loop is CASSLRGRFADTQYF. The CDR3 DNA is TGTGCCAGCAGCTTACGCGGGAGGTTCGCAGATACGCAGTATTTT.

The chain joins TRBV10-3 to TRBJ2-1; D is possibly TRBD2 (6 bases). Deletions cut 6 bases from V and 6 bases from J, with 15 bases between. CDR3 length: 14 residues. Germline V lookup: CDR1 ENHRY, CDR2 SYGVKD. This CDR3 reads CAISYSGAGNEQFF. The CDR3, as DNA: TGTGCCATCAGCTATAGCGGAGCGGGCAATGAGCAGTTCTTC.

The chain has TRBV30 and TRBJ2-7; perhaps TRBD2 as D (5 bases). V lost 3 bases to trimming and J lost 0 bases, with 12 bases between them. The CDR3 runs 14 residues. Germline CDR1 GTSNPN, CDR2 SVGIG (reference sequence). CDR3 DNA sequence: TGTGCCTGGAGACGGTATACTAGCTCCTACGAGCAGTACTTC. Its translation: CAWRRYTSSYEQYF.

The CDR3 reads CASSVGQGEQYF. CDR3 bases: TGTGCCAGCAGCGTCGGACAGGGCGAGCAGTACTTC. This chain uses TRBV11-2 with TRBJ2-7; 8 nucleotides agree with TRBD1. The V and J ends lost 5 bases and 6 bases, in that order; junction bases with no gene match: 3. Germline V lookup: CDR1 SGHAT, CDR2 FQNNGV. CDR3 size: 12 residues.

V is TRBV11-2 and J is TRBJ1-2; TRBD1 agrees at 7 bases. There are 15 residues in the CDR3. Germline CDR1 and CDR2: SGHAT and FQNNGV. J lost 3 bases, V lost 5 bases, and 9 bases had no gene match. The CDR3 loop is CASSLGGGGYYGYTF. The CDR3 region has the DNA TGTGCCAGCAGCCTAGGAGGAGGGGGCTACTATGGCTACACCTTC.

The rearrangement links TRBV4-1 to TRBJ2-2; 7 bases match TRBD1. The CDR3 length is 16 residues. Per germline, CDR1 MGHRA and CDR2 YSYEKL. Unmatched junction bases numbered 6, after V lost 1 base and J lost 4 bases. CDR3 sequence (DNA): TGCGCCAGCAGCCAAGGACAGGGCTCGCTCACCGGGGAGCTGTTTTTT. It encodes CASSQGQGSLTGELFF.

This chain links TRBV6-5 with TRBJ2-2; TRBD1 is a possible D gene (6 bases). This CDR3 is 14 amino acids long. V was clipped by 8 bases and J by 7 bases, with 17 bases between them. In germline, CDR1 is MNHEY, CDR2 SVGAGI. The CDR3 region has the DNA TGTGCCAGCCGACAGGCCGGGGCGGGCGGGGAGCTGTTTTTT. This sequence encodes CASRQAGAGGELFF.